The source of this T cell receptor (beta chain) is a study of T cells in Graves' hyperthyroidism and ophthalmopathy. This clonotype was seen at least ten times. V was pared by 6 bases and J by 1 base, with 9 bases of the junction left unmatched. Germline V CDR1 and CDR2: SGHAT, FQNNGV. The CDR3 runs 16 residues. TCR beta CDR3 regions were amplified from RNA transcripts. In the first-round RT-PCR of the TCR CDR3, the HTBI primer set was used. TCRdb used MiXCR to reprocess the multiplex PCR reads, holding one entry per CDR3 protein. The sample comprises about 520,000 distinct CDR3 sequences, 24% of which are singletons, and 11% rests with the top ten.

The chain is built from TRBV11-2 and TRBJ2-4; 7 nucleotides align to TRBD1. Material: blood. The source is a woman in her thirties with Graves' ophthalmopathy. The CDR3 nucleotides read TGTGCCAGCAGGTGGGACAGTGACTGGGCCAAAAACATTCAGTACTTC. Translation: CASRWDSDWAKNIQYF.